This TCR beta chain was recovered during a study of control samples from healthy donors and cancer patients (dated by TCRdb to about 2020). Receptors were amplified or captured by the immunoSEQ multiplex PCR assay. TCRdb re-hosts the immuneACCESS table, in-frame sequences only. Its copies lack some clones; in the studies checked, an unresolved V gene accounts for under half of them, and the cause for the rest is not known. The table for this sample lists roughly 370,000 clones; approximately 92% of them were counted only once. Around 6.4% of the sample comes from the top ten. Details on this clone: The antigen this receptor binds is unknown. The input lacks base qualities; no much larger clone sits a single base away.

V is reduced by 0 bases and J by 2 bases, leaving a spacing of 4 bases between them. Taken from cysteine to phenylalanine, the CDR3 has 13 residues. The CDR3 DNA has 39 bases and is translated from base 1. Reading the germline V gene gives CDR1 SGDLS and CDR2 YYNGEE. The V and J segments used are TRBV9 and TRBJ2-3; too little of a D gene remains to name it. Sequencing was performed on PBMCs. This sequence originates from a man aged 40-49 years with head and neck cancer. The base sequence is TGTGCCAGCAGCGTAGGCTTCACAGATACGCAGTATTTT. The translation is CASSVGFTDTQYF.